This T cell receptor (beta chain) was recovered during a study of blood T cells in healthy people across ages. CDR1 and CDR2 (germline): SQVTM, ANQGSEA. There are 16 residues in the CDR3. A J-beta primer mix and a sample-barcoded 5' primer were used in a second PCR of about 7 to 12 cycles. TCRdb reprocessed the 5' RACE reads with MiXCR, giving one entry per CDR3 protein. The sample has 780,000 or so distinct CDR3 sequences, around 25% seen once. This sample also belongs to another study, concerning T cells of mothers and their children.

Material: blood. The chain carries TRBV29-1 and TRBJ2-1; D possibly uses TRBD1 or TRBD2 (9 bases each). With the DNA end fitting TRBJ2-7 better, the J assignment may be wrong. This TCR came from a boy aged 10-17 years in good health. CDR3 sequence: CSVTGGVLASGNEQYF. The CDR3 DNA reads as TGCAGCGTAACAGGGGGCGTACTGGCTAGCGGGAACGAGCAGTACTTC.